The clone carrying this TCR beta chain has just a few counts. Its specificity is not known. Trimming shortened V by 5 bases and J by 1 base, and 8 bases separated the two germline ends. This CDR3 is 13 amino acids long. The germline V gene has CDR1 SGHTA and CDR2 FQGTGA. The data are from a study of neoadjuvant nivolumab and ipilimumab in lung cancer. General study results and limits: Only a single major-pathologic-response sample was available for clonality analysis. Resected tumors had greater TCR richness and clonality than uninvolved lung. Only two of four nivolumab-treated tumors gained richness and clonality by surgery.

Sequencing was performed with immunoSEQ multiplex PCR; in TCRdb, only in-frame clones are kept and a portion is missing. The sample includes about 23,000 clones, around 82% of them seen just once. This sample comprised peripheral blood, obtained before neoadjuvant nivolumab, alone or with ipilimumab. The chain recombines TRBV7-3 with TRBJ1-1; maybe TRBD1 (5 bases). This receptor was obtained from an adult with non-small cell lung cancer. This CDR3 is CASSGQGNTEAFF. The DNA of the CDR3 is TGTGCCAGCAGCGGGCAGGGGAACACTGAAGCTTTCTTT.